This T cell receptor beta chain emerged from a study of shared clonotypes between healthy human individuals. For every subset, genomic DNA was evenly distributed across several immunoSEQ plates. Per the authors' pipeline: In the immunoSEQ data, sequences were junction-only and lacked quality scores, so filtering differed. Sequencing used immunoSEQ multiplex PCR; TCRdb keeps in-frame clones, though not all of them. V, J and clone size reflect that table, while D and trimming were determined from the DNA. In the table there are some 490,000 clones, roughly 80% of which are singletons. CDR1 SGHAT and CDR2 FQNNGV come from the germline V gene. The CDR3 has 14 residues. V shed 10 bases and J 4 bases; nucleotides not matched to a gene: 3.

The chain is built from TRBV11-2 and TRBJ2-1; 14 bases match TRBD2. This TCR derives from a woman in her forties in good health. Some clones in this sample may be carry-over from other donors' samples. Sequencing was done on a sample of PBMCs. This chain's CDR3 is CAKGLAGEYNEQFF. The CDR3 DNA reads as TGTGCCAAGGGACTAGCGGGAGAATACAATGAGCAGTTCTTC.